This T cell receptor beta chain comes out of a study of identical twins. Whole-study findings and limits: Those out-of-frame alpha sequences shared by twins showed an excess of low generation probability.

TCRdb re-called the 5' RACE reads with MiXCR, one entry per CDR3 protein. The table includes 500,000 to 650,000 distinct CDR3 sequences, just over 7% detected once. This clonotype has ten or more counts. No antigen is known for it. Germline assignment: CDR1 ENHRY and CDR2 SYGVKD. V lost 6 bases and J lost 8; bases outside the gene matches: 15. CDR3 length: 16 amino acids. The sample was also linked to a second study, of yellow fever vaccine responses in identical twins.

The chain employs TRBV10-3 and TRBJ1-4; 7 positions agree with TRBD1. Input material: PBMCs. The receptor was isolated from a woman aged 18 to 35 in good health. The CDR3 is CAIRSSLSGGSEKLFF. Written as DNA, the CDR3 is TGTGCCATCAGGAGTTCCCTCTCAGGGGGTTCGGAAAAACTGTTTTTT.